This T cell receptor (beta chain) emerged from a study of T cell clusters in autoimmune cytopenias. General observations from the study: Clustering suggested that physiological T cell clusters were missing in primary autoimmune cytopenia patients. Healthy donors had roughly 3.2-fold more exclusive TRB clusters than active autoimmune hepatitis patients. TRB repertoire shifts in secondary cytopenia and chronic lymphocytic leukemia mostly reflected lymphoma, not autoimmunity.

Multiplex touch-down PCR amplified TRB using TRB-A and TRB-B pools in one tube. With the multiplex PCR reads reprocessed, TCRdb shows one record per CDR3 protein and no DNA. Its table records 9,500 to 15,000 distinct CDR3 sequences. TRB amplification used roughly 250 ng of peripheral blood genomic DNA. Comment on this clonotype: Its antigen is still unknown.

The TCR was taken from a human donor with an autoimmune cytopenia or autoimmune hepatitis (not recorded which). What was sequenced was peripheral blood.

The chain's CDR3 is CASSLGVGGLETQYF. The chain combines TRBV5-6 with TRBJ2-5; TCRdb's assignment of TRBD1 cannot be checked, as there is no DNA. CDR1 is SGHDT, CDR2 YYEEEE, per germline. The CDR3 extends over 15 amino acids.